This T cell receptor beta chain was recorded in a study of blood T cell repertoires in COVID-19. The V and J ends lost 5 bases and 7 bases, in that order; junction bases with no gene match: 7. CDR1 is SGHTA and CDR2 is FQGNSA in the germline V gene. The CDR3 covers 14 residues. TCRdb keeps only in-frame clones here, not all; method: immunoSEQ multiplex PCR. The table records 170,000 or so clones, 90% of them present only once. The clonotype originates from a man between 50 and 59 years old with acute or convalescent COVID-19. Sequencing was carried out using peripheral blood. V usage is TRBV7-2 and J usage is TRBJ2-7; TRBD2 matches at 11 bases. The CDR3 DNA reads TGTGCCAGCAGCATTAGCGGGAGGGCCGGTGAGCAGTACTTC. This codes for CASSISGRAGEQYF.